Included here is one TCR beta chain sequence, with context. What it binds is unknown. The table came from immunoSEQ multiplex PCR; TCRdb's copy has only in-frame clones and leaves some out. The sample holds around 190,000 clones; around 88% are singletons and the top ten take roughly 10%. The V and J ends lost 0 bases and 4 bases respectively, with 12 bases between them. Germline V gene sequence: CDR1 SGHRS, CDR2 YFSETQ. This CDR3 has 15 residues. The data are from a study of T cell responses to AZD1222 COVID-19 vaccine. Study-level results: There were mostly white British donors and more females than males, and clonal diversity was possibly underestimated. There were repertoire samples only from the period after the peak T cell response. Only six individuals given AZD1222 were seropositive at baseline.

The V and J genes are TRBV5-1 and TRBJ2-3; D is perhaps TRBD2 (6 bases). The sequencing used peripheral blood, collected 28 days after the second AZD1222 dose. This receptor was taken from an adult who received the AZD1222 COVID-19 vaccine. Written as DNA, the CDR3 is TGCGCCAGCAGCTTGGTGGAGGGCCAGGCAGATACGCAGTATTTT. Its protein is CASSLVEGQADTQYF.